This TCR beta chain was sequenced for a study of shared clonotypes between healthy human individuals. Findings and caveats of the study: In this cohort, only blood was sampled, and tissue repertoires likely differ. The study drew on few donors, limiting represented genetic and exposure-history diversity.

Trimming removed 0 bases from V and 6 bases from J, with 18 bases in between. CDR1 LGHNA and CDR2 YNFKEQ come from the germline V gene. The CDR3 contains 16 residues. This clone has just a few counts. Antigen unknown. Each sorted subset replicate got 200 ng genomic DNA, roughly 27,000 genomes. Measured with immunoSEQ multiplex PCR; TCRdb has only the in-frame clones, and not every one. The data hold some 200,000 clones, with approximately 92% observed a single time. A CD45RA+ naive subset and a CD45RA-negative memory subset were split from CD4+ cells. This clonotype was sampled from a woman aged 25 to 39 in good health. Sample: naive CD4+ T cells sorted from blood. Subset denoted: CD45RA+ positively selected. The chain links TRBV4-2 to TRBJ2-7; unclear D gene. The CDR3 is CASSQDLSRASLEQYF. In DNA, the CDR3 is TGTGCCAGCAGCCAAGATCTTTCGCGTGCCTCTCTCGAGCAGTACTTC.